A single sample gave rise to the 19 T cell receptor beta chains below, sequenced in a study of shared clonotypes between healthy human individuals. Clones were sequenced by immunoSEQ multiplex PCR, and TCRdb holds only the in-frame ones, with some missing. Of under 1,100,000 clones detected, roughly 70% appear once; the ten largest clones hold about 1.5%. Specimen: memory CD4+ T cells sorted from blood. Subset specified: CD45RA-negative fraction. The receptors originated from a man between 18 and 35 years old in good health.

The chain joins TRBV7-8 to TRBJ2-3, with D maybe TRBD2 (5 bases). The CDR3 totals 15 residues. Germline-derived CDR1 and CDR2 are SGHVS and FQNEAQ. V was clipped by 1 base and J by 0 bases, with 8 bases between them. As DNA, the CDR3 is TGTGCCAGCAGCTTAGAAGGGAGTAGCACAGATACGCAGTATTTT. Its protein product is CASSLEGSSTDTQYF. The full variable domain, in which reference TRBV7-8 and TRBJ2-3 provide the parts outside the CDR3, is GAGVSQSPRYKVAKRGQDVALRCDPISGHVSLFWYQQALGQGPEFLTYFQNEAQLDKSGLPSDRFFAERPEGSVSTLKIQRTQQEDSAVYLCASSLEGSSTDTQYFGPGTRLTVL.

This clone was counted a few times. The chain employs TRBV6-1 and TRBJ2-7; D may be TRBD2 (6 bases). CDR1 and CDR2 (germline): MNHNS, SASEGT. This CDR3 has 11 residues. Trimming removed 3 bases at V and 11 bases at J, with 11 bases between. CDR3 in amino acids: CASSDLREEYF. CDR3 coding DNA: TGTGCCAGCAGTGATCTCAGGGAGGAGTACTTC.

The chain links TRBV5-5 to TRBJ2-5; D is perhaps TRBD1 (5 bases). The V gene lost 4 bases and the J gene lost 7 bases, with 23 bases spanning the gap. CDR3 length: 16 residues. Germline lookup yields CDR1 SGHKS and CDR2 YYEKEE (reference sequence). CDR3 DNA sequence: TGTGCCAGCAGCCCGGACCCCTCAGGGTTGATCATGACCCAGTACTTC. Residues: CASSPDPSGLIMTQYF.

In its sample, this clone was seen once. The chain recombines TRBV7-9 with TRBJ2-5; D not certain. The CDR3 consists of 10 residues. With 8 bases removed from V and 5 bases from J, the gap between germline ends came to 6 bases. The germline gives CDR1 SEHNR, CDR2 FQNEAQ (reference sequence). The DNA for the CDR3 is TGTGCCAGCGGGCTTGAGACCCAGTACTTC. Its translation is CASGLETQYF.

The CDR3 DNA sequence: TGTGCCAGTAGCCGGGACTACTCCACAGATACGCAGTATTTT. The encoded protein is CASSRDYSTDTQYF. V gene TRBV19 combines with J gene TRBJ2-3; 7 positions agree with TRBD2. The V segment lost 6 bases and the J segment 2 bases; nucleotides outside the gene matches: 5. The V gene's germline CDR1 is LNHDA and CDR2 SQIVND (reference sequence). CDR3 length equals 14 residues.

The CDR3 nucleotides read TGCGCCAGCAGCTCCCGACTAGCGGGGGACGAGCAGTTCTTC. Translated: CASSSRLAGDEQFF. V gene TRBV5-1 combines with J gene TRBJ2-1; 12 nucleotides line up with TRBD2. The junction had 5 bases not matched to a gene; V was cut back by 3 bases and J by 10 bases. The germline V gene encodes CDR1 SGHRS and CDR2 YFSETQ. The CDR3 is made up of 14 amino acids. Full variable domain (outside the CDR3, taken from reference TRBV5-1 and TRBJ2-1): KAGVTQTPRYLIKTRGQQVTLSCSPISGHRSVSWYQQTPGQGLQFLFEYFSETQRNKGNFPGRFSGRQFSNSRSEMNVSTLELGDSALYLCASSSRLAGDEQFFGPGTRLTVL.

The rearrangement uses TRBV2 and TRBJ2-5; 9 bases agree with TRBD1. V gave up 8 bases and J gave up 1 base; unmatched junction bases: 5. The CDR3 sequence is 14 residues long. Germline CDR1 reads SNHLY; CDR2 reads FYNNEI. The CDR3 spells CASGRDRAQETQYF. The CDR3 bases are TGTGCCAGCGGCCGGGACAGGGCCCAAGAGACCCAGTACTTC. Together with reference TRBV2 and TRBJ2-5, the CDR3 gives the full variable domain: EPEVTQTPSHQVTQMGQEVILRCVPISNHLYFYWYRQILGQKVEFLVSFYNNEISEKSEIFDDQFSVERPDGSNFTLKIRSTKLEDSAMYFCASGRDRAQETQYFGPGTRLLVL.

The J gene is TRBJ1-1, the V gene TRBV5-3, with D perhaps TRBD1 (5 bases). TRBV5-3 is assigned to the ORF class and has an uncertain function. The length of the CDR3 is 18 residues. Trimming took off 1 base at V and 0 bases at J, with 19 bases between the two ends. The CDR3 loop reads CARSLFPYVGRMNTEAFF. The CDR3 region has the DNA TGTGCCAGAAGCTTGTTCCCCTATGTGGGGCGCATGAACACTGAAGCTTTCTTT.

This chain uses TRBV19 with TRBJ1-1; D is undetermined. Germline CDR1 and CDR2: LNHDA and SQIVND (reference sequence). V was cut by 5 bases and J by 10 bases, with 17 bases left in between. The CDR3 consists of 13 residues. CDR3 nucleotide sequence: TGTGCCAGTAGTCCCGGGATCGCGGTGGTAGCTTTCTTT. Its protein is CASSPGIAVVAFF. The whole variable domain, remainder taken from reference TRBV19 and TRBJ1-1, is DGGITQSPKYLFRKEGQNVTLSCEQNLNHDAMYWYRQDPGQGLRLIYYSQIVNDFQKGDIAEGYSVSREKKESFPLTVTSAQKNPTAFYLCASSPGIAVVAFFGQGTRLTVV.

The chain carries TRBV9 and TRBJ2-2; tentative D call: TRBD2 (5 bases). V was shortened by 0 bases and J by 6 bases, with 18 bases between the two germline ends. The length of the CDR3 is 17 residues. CDR1 is SGDLS, CDR2 YYNGEE, per germline. CDR3 in amino acids: CASSVVISAPAPGELFF. CDR3 coding DNA: TGTGCCAGCAGCGTAGTTATTAGCGCCCCCGCACCCGGGGAGCTGTTTTTT.

This clone was recorded a few times. The chain recombines TRBV4-1 with TRBJ2-1; TRBD2 agrees at 10 bases. This CDR3 region has 17 residues. Germline assignment: CDR1 MGHRA and CDR2 YSYEKL. The V gene end was trimmed by 2 bases and the J gene end by 1 base; junction bases not matched to a gene: 5. Written as DNA, the CDR3 is TGCGCCAGCAGCCAAACGCCGGGACTAGCGTCCTACAATGAGCAGTTCTTC. This sequence encodes CASSQTPGLASYNEQFF.

This chain connects TRBV7-9 to TRBJ1-2; D gene ambiguous. Germline CDR1 SEHNR, CDR2 FQNEAQ (reference sequence). V was shortened by 3 bases and J by 5 bases, with 16 bases between the two germline ends. This CDR3 has 15 residues. CDR3 sequence (DNA): TGTGCCAGCAGCTTCGCGCAGCGCGGATCTTATGGCTACACCTTC. It encodes CASSFAQRGSYGYTF.

This chain uses TRBV29-1 with TRBJ2-3; 9 positions match TRBD2. The ends lost 5 bases at V and 1 base at J; junction bases unmatched: 4. Per germline, CDR1 SQVTM and CDR2 ANQGSEA. CDR3 size: 14 residues. The CDR3 sequence: CSVFGGRGTDTQYF. The CDR3 nucleotides are TGCAGCGTTTTTGGCGGGAGGGGCACAGATACGCAGTATTTT.

The chain couples TRBV30 to TRBJ2-3; D not resolved. Germline CDR1 and CDR2: GTSNPN and SVGIG (reference sequence). The CDR3 extends over 17 amino acids. Trimming removed 3 bases at V and 0 bases at J, with 19 bases between. This CDR3 reads CAWSVPVDSFSTDTQYF. CDR3 coding DNA: TGTGCCTGGAGCGTACCAGTCGATTCTTTTAGCACAGATACGCAGTATTTT.

The gene calls are TRBV5-4 and TRBJ2-5; the D gene is possibly TRBD2 (6 bases). The V gene lost 4 bases and the J gene lost 5 bases, with 12 bases spanning the gap. The CDR3 is 13 amino acids. Germline V CDR1 and CDR2: SGHNT, YYREEE (reference sequence). Written as DNA, the CDR3 is TGTGCCAGCAGCCCGGGAGTTCGGGAGACCCAGTACTTC. It encodes CASSPGVRETQYF.

The V call is TRBV11-2, the J call TRBJ2-7; 9 bases map to TRBD1. Per the germline V gene, CDR1 is SGHAT and CDR2 is FQNNGV. Unmatched junction bases numbered 4, after V lost 3 bases and J lost 1 base. This CDR3 has 15 residues. The CDR3 is CASSFTGTGSYEQYF. The CDR3 region has the DNA TGTGCCAGCAGCTTTACCGGGACAGGGTCCTACGAGCAGTACTTC.

This clone was picked up a small number of times. V and J are TRBV30 and TRBJ2-5; D tentatively reads TRBD1 or TRBD2 (5 bases each). CDR1 and CDR2 from the germline V gene are GTSNPN and SVGIG (reference sequence). The CDR3 has 14 amino acids. V lost 3 bases and J lost 3, with 14 bases in between. This chain's CDR3 is CAWRPGRQEETQYF. In nucleotides, the CDR3 is TGTGCCTGGAGGCCGGGGCGCCAAGAAGAGACCCAGTACTTC.

This sequence joins TRBV13 and TRBJ1-3; TRBD1 agrees at 11 bases. The CDR3 length is 18 residues. CDR1 PRHDT and CDR2 FYEKMQ come from the germline V gene (reference sequence). J lost 2 bases, V lost 3 bases, and 9 bases had no gene match. In nucleotides, the CDR3 is TGTGCCAGCAGCTTTGCCTCCGGGACAGGGGGGACTGGAAACACCATATATTTT. It translates to CASSFASGTGGTGNTIYF.

The chain employs TRBV14 and TRBJ1-1; maybe TRBD1 (5 bases). Germline V gene sequence: CDR1 SGHDN, CDR2 FVKESK. V lost 4 bases to trimming and J lost 11 bases, with 17 bases between them. The CDR3 is 13 residues long. CDR3 region: CASSLTGTREAFF. CDR3 DNA: TGTGCCAGCAGCCTCACAGGAACCCGAGAGGCTTTCTTT.